These T cell receptor beta chains were read from a single sample in a study of T cells in Graves' hyperthyroidism and ophthalmopathy. TCRdb recomputed calls from the multiplex PCR reads with MiXCR, one row per CDR3 protein. The data contain about 530,000 distinct CDR3 sequences, about 15% of them seen just once; the ten biggest clones take up under 20%. Sequences were obtained from blood. Receptors were obtained from a woman younger than 30 with Graves' ophthalmopathy. Both conserved end residues are part of each CDR3. D genes are given only for firm matches. Clone size is given for some rows only: seen once, a few or many times, or a class if the clone is expanded.

V gene	J gene	D gene	clone size	CDR3 protein	CDR3 DNA
TRBV5-1	TRBJ2-2	-	-	CASSLEGGGIRTGELFF	TGCGCCAGCAGCTTGGAAGGTGGCGGGATACGGACCGGGGAGCTGTTTTTT
TRBV6-1	TRBJ2-7	TRBD1	many	CASSEEPGQGYEQYF	TGTGCCAGCAGTGAAGAGCCGGGACAGGGATACGAGCAGTACTTC
TRBV2	TRBJ1-2	-	many	CASSRDSGYTF	TGTGCCAGCAGCCGGGATAGCGGCTACACCTTC
TRBV7-3	TRBJ1-1	-	many	CASSLEGGGEAFF	TGTGCCAGCAGCTTAGAGGGGGGAGGTGAAGCTTTCTTT
TRBV5-5	TRBJ2-1	-	-	CASTVSYNEQIF	TGTGCCAGCACGGTATCCTACAATGAGCAGATCTTC
TRBV3-1	TRBJ2-1	-	many	CASSQDRTAYNEQFF	TGTGCCAGCAGCCAAGATCGTACAGCCTACAATGAGCAGTTCTTC
TRBV5-1	TRBJ2-3	TRBD1	many	CASSLRTGGTDTQYF	TGCGCCAGCAGCCTCCGGACAGGGGGCACAGATACGCAGTATTTT
TRBV30	TRBJ2-1	-	-	CAWDFHLNGEQFF	TGTGCCTGGGATTTTCACCTCAACGGTGAGCAGTTCTTC
TRBV7-9	TRBJ2-5	-	few	CASSSAGTQYF	TGTGCCAGCAGCTCGGCAGGGACCCAGTACTTC
TRBV6-1	TRBJ1-6	-	many	CASSGSVVVGTLHF	TGTGCCAGCAGTGGTTCAGTGGTGGTAGGAACCCTCCACTTT
TRBV6-1	TRBJ2-1	TRBD1	many	CASTPDRGPYNEQFF	TGTGCCAGCACTCCGGACAGGGGCCCCTACAATGAGCAGTTCTTC
TRBV25-1	TRBJ2-7	-	few	CASTGGSYEQYF	TGTGCCAGCACCGGGGGAAGTTACGAGCAGTACTTC
TRBV30	TRBJ2-3	TRBD1	many	CAWSLGQGPDTQYF	TGTGCCTGGAGTTTGGGACAGGGTCCAGATACGCAGTATTTT
TRBV6-1	TRBJ2-7	-	many	CASSAPKSPSSYEQYF	TGTGCCAGCAGCGCCCCGAAGAGCCCGAGCTCCTACGAGCAGTACTTC
TRBV12-3/TRBV12-4	TRBJ2-2	-	many	CASSPGGAGELFF	TGTGCCAGCAGTCCCGGGGGTGCCGGGGAGCTGTTTTTT
TRBV25-1	TRBJ1-5	-	once	CASSSSRDGDLSQHF	TGTGCCAGCAGCTCGAGCCGGGACGGGGATCTGTCCCAGCATTTT
TRBV20-1	TRBJ2-3	-	many	CSASSVGSGPSTDTQYF	TGCAGTGCTAGTAGTGTCGGGAGTGGGCCTAGCACAGATACGCAGTATTTT
TRBV24-1	TRBJ2-1	-	-	CATSDFSGSEQFF	TGTGCCACCAGTGATTTTTCGGGTTCTGAGCAGTTCTTC
TRBV28	TRBJ2-7	-	many	CASSASGPRYEQYF	TGTGCCAGCAGTGCATCGGGGCCCCGCTACGAGCAGTACTTC
TRBV24-1	TRBJ1-1	TRBD1	few	CATSDKRDRAFF	TGTGCCACCAGTGATAAACGGGACAGAGCTTTCTTT
TRBV20-1	TRBJ1-4	-	-	CSAVENEKLFF	TGCAGTGCTGTCGAAAATGAAAAACTGTTTTTT
TRBV18	TRBJ2-2	-	many	CASSPRQNTPGKLFF	TGTGCCAGCTCACCACGACAGAACACACCGGGGAAGCTGTTTTTT
TRBV19	TRBJ1-5	-	few	CASSIGGQGNQPQHF	TGTGCCAGTAGTATTGGGGGGCAAGGCAATCAGCCCCAGCATTTT
TRBV28	TRBJ1-1	TRBD1	many	CASSPLRQGTEAFF	TGTGCCAGCAGTCCACTCCGACAGGGCACTGAAGCTTTCTTT
TRBV2	TRBJ1-2	-	many	CASSEGRSYGYTF	TGTGCCAGCAGTGAGGGCAGATCCTATGGCTACACCTTC
TRBV29-1	TRBJ1-1	-	-	CSVDNGGRGNTEAFF	TGCAGCGTTGACAACGGTGGCAGGGGAAACACTGAAGCTTTCTTT
TRBV5-8	TRBJ2-2	TRBD2	-	CASSMGLAGDLAGELFF	TGTGCCAGCAGCATGGGACTAGCGGGAGATTTGGCCGGGGAGCTGTTTTTT
TRBV28	TRBJ2-3	-	many	CASSLSWGSTDTQYF	TGTGCCAGCAGTTTATCATGGGGAAGCACAGATACGCAGTATTTT
TRBV13	TRBJ2-7	TRBD2	many	CASSFRGLSYEQYF	TGTGCCAGCAGCTTCCGGGGACTATCCTACGAGCAGTACTTC